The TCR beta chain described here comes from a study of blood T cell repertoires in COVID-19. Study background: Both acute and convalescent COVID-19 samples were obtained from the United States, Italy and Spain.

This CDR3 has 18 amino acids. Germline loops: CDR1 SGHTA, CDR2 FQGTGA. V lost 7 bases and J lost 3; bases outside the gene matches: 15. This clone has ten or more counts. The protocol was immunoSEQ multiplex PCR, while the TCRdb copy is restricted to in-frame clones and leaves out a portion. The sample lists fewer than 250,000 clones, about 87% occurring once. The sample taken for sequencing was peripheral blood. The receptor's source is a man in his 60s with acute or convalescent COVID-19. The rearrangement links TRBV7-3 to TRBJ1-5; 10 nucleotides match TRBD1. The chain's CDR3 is CASTPETGGSHANQPQHF. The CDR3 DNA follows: TGTGCCAGCACCCCCGAGACAGGGGGCTCCCATGCCAATCAGCCCCAGCATTTT. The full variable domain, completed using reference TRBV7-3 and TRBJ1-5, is GAGVSQTPSNKVTEKGKYVELRCDPISGHTALYWYRQSLGQGPEFLIYFQGTGAADDSGLPNDRFFAVRPEGSVSTLKIQRTERGDSAVYLCASTPETGGSHANQPQHFGDGTRLSIL.